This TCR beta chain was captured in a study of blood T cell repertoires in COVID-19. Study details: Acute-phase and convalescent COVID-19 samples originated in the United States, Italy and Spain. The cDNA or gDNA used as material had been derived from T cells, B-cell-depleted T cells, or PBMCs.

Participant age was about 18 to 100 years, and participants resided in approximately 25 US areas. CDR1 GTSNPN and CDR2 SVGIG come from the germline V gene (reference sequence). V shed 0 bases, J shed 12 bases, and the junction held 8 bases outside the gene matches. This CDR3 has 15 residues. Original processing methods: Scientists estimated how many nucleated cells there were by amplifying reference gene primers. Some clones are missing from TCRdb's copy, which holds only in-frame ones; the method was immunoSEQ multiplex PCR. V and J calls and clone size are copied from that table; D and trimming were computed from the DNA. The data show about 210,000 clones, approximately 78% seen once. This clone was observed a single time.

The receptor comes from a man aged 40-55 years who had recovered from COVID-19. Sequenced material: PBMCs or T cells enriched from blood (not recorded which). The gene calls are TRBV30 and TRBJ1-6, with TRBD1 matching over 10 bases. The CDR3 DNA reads TGTGCCTGGAGTGTCAGGGGACAGGGGATAATACCCCTCCACTTT. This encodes CAWSVRGQGIIPLHF.